These T cell receptor beta chains were read from a single sample in a study of T cell changes during pregnancy in multiple sclerosis. Profiling relied on immunoSEQ multiplex PCR, and the TCRdb table lists in-frame clones only, not all of them. The sample has roughly 120,000 clones; approximately 93% are singletons. The sample in question was peripheral blood, obtained before pregnancy. All receptors derive from a female donor with multiple sclerosis, enrolled in a pregnancy study. CDR3s include the opening cysteine and the closing phenylalanine or tryptophan. The order of the fields is clone size, V gene, J gene, D gene, CDR3 DNA, CDR3 protein. D genes are given only for firm matches. Only some rows state a clone size, as once, few, many or a class for expanded clones.

clone size: -; V gene: TRBV11-2; J gene: TRBJ2-6; D gene: -; CDR3 DNA: TGTGCCAGCAGCTTTCAGGGTACCGGGGCCAACGTCCTGACTTTC; CDR3 protein: CASSFQGTGANVLTF
clone size: -; V gene: TRBV29-1; J gene: TRBJ2-3; D gene: -; CDR3 DNA: TGCAGCGTTGAGGCCCGGGGGTGGGCAGATACGCAGTATTTT; CDR3 protein: CSVEARGWADTQYF
clone size: once; V gene: TRBV11-2; J gene: TRBJ2-1; D gene: TRBD2; CDR3 DNA: TGTGCCAGCAGCCTTCTTAGCGGGAGTAGCGATGAGCAGTTCTTC; CDR3 protein: CASSLLSGSSDEQFF
clone size: -; V gene: TRBV6-5; J gene: TRBJ1-1; D gene: TRBD1; CDR3 DNA: TGTGCCGTCAGGGGGAGGCCAGGAGACACTGAAGCTTTCTTT; CDR3 protein: CAVRGRPGDTEAFF
clone size: -; V gene: TRBV6-1; J gene: TRBJ1-5; D gene: -; CDR3 DNA: TGTGCCAGCAGTGAAAGGTCAGCGGGTCGGGCCCAGCATTTT; CDR3 protein: CASSERSAGRAQHF
clone size: -; V gene: TRBV5-6; J gene: TRBJ1-2; D gene: TRBD1; CDR3 DNA: TGTGCCAGCAGCTTGGGGGGACAGGGTAATGGCTACACCTTC; CDR3 protein: CASSLGGQGNGYTF
clone size: -; V gene: TRBV2; J gene: TRBJ2-2; D gene: TRBD1; CDR3 DNA: TGTGCCAGCAGTGCCGGGACAGCCAACACCGGGGAGCTGTTTTTT; CDR3 protein: CASSAGTANTGELFF
clone size: -; V gene: TRBV19; J gene: TRBJ2-1; D gene: TRBD2; CDR3 DNA: TGTGCCAGTAGTCCTTCAATCCTAGCGGGGGGGCTAACCAATGAGCAGTTCTTC; CDR3 protein: CASSPSILAGGLTNEQFF
clone size: -; V gene: TRBV10-3; J gene: TRBJ2-2; D gene: TRBD1; CDR3 DNA: TGTGCCATCAGTCTCCGCAGGACAGGCAGCACCGGGGAGCCGTTTTTT; CDR3 protein: CAISLRRTGSTGEPFF
clone size: -; V gene: TRBV4-1; J gene: TRBJ2-3; D gene: TRBD2; CDR3 DNA: TGCGCCAGCAGCCAAGAATACGGACTAGCGGGGTCAGATACGCAGTATTTT; CDR3 protein: CASSQEYGLAGSDTQYF
clone size: -; V gene: TRBV11-2; J gene: TRBJ2-2; D gene: -; CDR3 DNA: TGTGCCAGCAGCGACACCGGGAACGCGAACACCGGGGAGCTGTTTTTT; CDR3 protein: CASSDTGNANTGELFF